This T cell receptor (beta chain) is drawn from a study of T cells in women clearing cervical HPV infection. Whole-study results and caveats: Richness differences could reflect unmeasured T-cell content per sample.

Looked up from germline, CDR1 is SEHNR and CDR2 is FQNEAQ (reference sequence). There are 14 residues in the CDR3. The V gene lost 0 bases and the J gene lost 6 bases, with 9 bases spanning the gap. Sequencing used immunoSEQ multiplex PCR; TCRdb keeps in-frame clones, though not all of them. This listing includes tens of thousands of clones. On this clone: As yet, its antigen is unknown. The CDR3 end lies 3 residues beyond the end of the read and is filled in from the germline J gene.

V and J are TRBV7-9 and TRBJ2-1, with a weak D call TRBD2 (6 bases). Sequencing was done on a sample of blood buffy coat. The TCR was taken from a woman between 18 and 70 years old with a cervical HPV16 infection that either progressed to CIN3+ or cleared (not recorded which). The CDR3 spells CASSLAGTGNEQFF. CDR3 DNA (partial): TGTGCCAGCAGCTTAGCGGGGACTGGCAATGAG.